This T cell receptor beta chain was identified during a study of cytomegalovirus exposure and HLA in healthy donors. 60 Vbeta and 13 Jbeta primers were used in PCR. Assay used: immunoSEQ multiplex PCR; TCRdb lists only in-frame clones, some missing. The sample has over 200,000 clones; around 80% are singletons. The germline gives CDR1 LNHDA, CDR2 SQIVND (reference sequence). The CDR3 length is 19 residues. Trimming cost V 0 bases and J 4 bases; bases outside gene matches: 9. General observations from the study: A later analysis found common viral pathogens apparently linked to several of the most significant clusters. For TCR beta chains, V- and J-gene trimming was later linked to a missense DCLRE1C variant. Clonal expansion was found to be greater in HLA-associated TCR beta chains than in equally common others in a later analysis.

In this sample, this clone turned up a few times. Antigen unknown. The receptor comes from a male donor in good health and CMV-seronegative. The sequenced sample was PBMCs. The genes are TRBV19 and TRBJ2-2; TRBD2 matches 12 bases. CDR3 protein: CASSIDILAGGLGTGELFF. The CDR3 nucleotides read TGTGCCAGTAGTATAGATATACTAGCGGGAGGTCTGGGCACCGGGGAGCTGTTTTTT. Full variable domain (remainder filled in from reference TRBV19 and TRBJ2-2): DGGITQSPKYLFRKEGQNVTLSCEQNLNHDAMYWYRQDPGQGLRLIYYSQIVNDFQKGDIAEGYSVSREKKESFPLTVTSAQKNPTAFYLCASSIDILAGGLGTGELFFGEGSRLTVL.